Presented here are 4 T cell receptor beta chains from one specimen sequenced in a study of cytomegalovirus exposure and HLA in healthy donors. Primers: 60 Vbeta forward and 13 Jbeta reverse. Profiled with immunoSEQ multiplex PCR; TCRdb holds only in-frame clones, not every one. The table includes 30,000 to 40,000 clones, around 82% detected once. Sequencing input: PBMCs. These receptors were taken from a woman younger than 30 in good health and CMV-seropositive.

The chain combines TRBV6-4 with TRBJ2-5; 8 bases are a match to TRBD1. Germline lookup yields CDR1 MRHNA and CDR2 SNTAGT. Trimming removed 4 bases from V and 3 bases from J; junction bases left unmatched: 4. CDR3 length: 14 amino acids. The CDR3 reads CASSADRVEETQYF. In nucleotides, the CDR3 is TGTGCCAGCAGTGCGGACAGGGTAGAAGAGACCCAGTACTTC.

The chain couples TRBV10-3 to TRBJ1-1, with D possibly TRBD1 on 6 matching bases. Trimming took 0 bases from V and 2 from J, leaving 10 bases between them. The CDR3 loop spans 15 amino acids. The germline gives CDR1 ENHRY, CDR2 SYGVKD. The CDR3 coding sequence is TGTGCCATCAGTGAGTCGAACAGGGCCAACACTGAAGCTTTCTTT. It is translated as CAISESNRANTEAFF.

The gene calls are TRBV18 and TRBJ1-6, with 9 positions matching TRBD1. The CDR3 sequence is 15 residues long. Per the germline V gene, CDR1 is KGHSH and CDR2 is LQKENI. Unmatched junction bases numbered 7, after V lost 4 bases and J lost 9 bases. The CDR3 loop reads CASSLVPGQGSPLHF. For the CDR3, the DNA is TGTGCCAGCTCACTTGTCCCGGGACAGGGTTCACCCCTCCACTTT.

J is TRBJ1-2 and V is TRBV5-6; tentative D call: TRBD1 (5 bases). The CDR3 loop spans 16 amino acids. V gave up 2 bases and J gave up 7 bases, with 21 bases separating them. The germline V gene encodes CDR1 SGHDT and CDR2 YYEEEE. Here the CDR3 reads CASSFLQEGRRGGYTF. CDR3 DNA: TGTGCCAGCAGCTTCCTCCAGGAGGGGCGCAGAGGTGGCTACACCTTC.